Below, 13 T cell receptor beta chains from the same sample are listed, as sequenced in a study of CD4 T cells in relation to SARS-CoV-2 and coronaviruses. The unexposed donors gave CD4+ T cells in about 2010-2019, prior to COVID-19. CD4+ T cells were isolated from the cells after around 11 days of culture. Profiling relied on immunoSEQ multiplex PCR, and the TCRdb table lists in-frame clones only, not all of them. The data show roughly 18,000 clones, 70% to 85% seen once. For these TCRs, the target antigens are not known. The specimen sequenced was CD4+ T cells from PBMCs, cultured in vitro. These receptors came from a human donor in good health.

The chain couples TRBV4-2 to TRBJ2-7; tentative D call: TRBD1 (6 bases). CDR1 is LGHNA and CDR2 is YNFKEQ in the germline V gene. The germline V and J ends were trimmed by 1 base and 2 bases, with 12 bases remaining between them. The CDR3 loop spans 15 amino acids. Written as DNA, the CDR3 is TGTGCCAGCAGCCAAGCCCGGGACACCACCTACGAGCAGTACTTC. Amino acids: CASSQARDTTYEQYF.

CDR3 in amino acids: CASSLAGGLGTEAFF. CDR3 sequence (DNA): TGCGCCAGCAGCTTGGCCGGGGGGTTGGGGACTGAAGCTTTCTTT. V usage is TRBV5-1 and J usage is TRBJ1-1; tentative D call: TRBD1 (5 bases). V lost 0 bases and J lost 5, with 14 bases in between. The germline V gene encodes CDR1 SGHRS and CDR2 YFSETQ. The CDR3 is 15 residues long.

This sequence joins TRBV15 and TRBJ1-2, with TRBD1 matching 7 bases. The length of the CDR3 is 13 residues. J lost 8 bases, V lost 3 bases, and 6 bases had no gene match. In germline, CDR1 is LNHNV, CDR2 YYDKDF (reference sequence). CDR3 region: CATSSHRGRGYTF. The CDR3 region has the DNA TGTGCCACCAGCAGCCACAGGGGACGAGGCTACACCTTC.

This chain joins TRBV7-9 and TRBJ2-1, with D possibly being TRBD2 (6 bases). V was cut by 0 bases and J by 6 bases, with 12 bases left in between. The CDR3 is 15 residues long. Germline assignment: CDR1 SEHNR and CDR2 FQNEAQ (reference sequence). In DNA, the CDR3 is TGTGCCAGCAGCTTAGCCCTAACAGCGGGCAATGAGCAGTTCTTC. This encodes CASSLALTAGNEQFF.

The rearrangement links TRBV18 to TRBJ2-7; D unresolved. This CDR3 is built from 15 residues. The ends were cut back, 3 bases at V and 7 bases at J, with 19 bases in the middle. In germline, CDR1 is KGHSH, CDR2 LQKENI. The CDR3 DNA is TGTGCCAGCTCACCCTTATCTGGAGCCGACCGGGAGCAGTACTTC. Protein sequence: CASSPLSGADREQYF.

The chain links TRBV11-2 to TRBJ1-2; D uncertain. Trimming shortened V by 3 bases and J by 0 bases, and 8 bases separated the two germline ends. This CDR3 is built from 14 residues. Germline CDR1 and CDR2: SGHAT and FQNNGV. The CDR3 DNA follows: TGTGCCAGCAGCTTCACCACTTCTAACTATGGCTACACCTTC. This translates into CASSFTTSNYGYTF.

This chain joins TRBV19 and TRBJ1-1; D call uncertain. The CDR3 sequence is 15 residues long. V was shortened by 1 base and J by 4 bases, with 13 bases between the two germline ends. Germline lookup yields CDR1 LNHDA and CDR2 SQIVND (reference sequence). The CDR3, as DNA: TGTGCCAGTAGTATAGTTTTCGGAAGTCCCACTGAAGCTTTCTTT. Translated, it gives CASSIVFGSPTEAFF.

The chain has TRBV27 and TRBJ1-1; D remains unclear. V lost 3 bases and J 1 base, leaving 9 bases between the germline ends. The germline V gene encodes CDR1 MNHEY and CDR2 SMNVEV (reference sequence). CDR3 size: 14 residues. The chain's CDR3 is CASSFPGENTEAFF. In nucleotides, the CDR3 is TGTGCCAGCAGTTTCCCCGGGGAGAACACTGAAGCTTTCTTT.

The chain couples TRBV27 to TRBJ2-1; TRBD2 aligns across 11 bases. The CDR3 is 16 residues long. J was trimmed by 7 bases and V by 4 bases; bases with no gene match: 9. CDR1 is MNHEY and CDR2 is SMNVEV in the germline V gene (reference sequence). In DNA, the CDR3 is TGTGCCAGCAGTTCCCTTAGCGGGAGGGCCCGGAATGAGCAGTTCTTC. Amino acids: CASSSLSGRARNEQFF.

This clone appeared a single time. The chain uses TRBV19 and TRBJ2-7; D is uncertain. Trimming shortened V by 3 bases and J by 0 bases, and 9 bases separated the two germline ends. This CDR3 is 14 amino acids long. Germline values: CDR1 LNHDA, CDR2 SQIVND (reference sequence). CDR3 sequence (DNA): TGTGCCAGTAGTATCCGTTTCGACTCCTACGAGCAGTACTTC. Amino acids: CASSIRFDSYEQYF.

V and J are TRBV5-1 and TRBJ2-7; D is perhaps TRBD2 (5 bases). Per germline, CDR1 SGHRS and CDR2 YFSETQ. The CDR3 consists of 14 residues. Trimming stripped 0 bases from V and 6 bases from J, with 13 bases between. CDR3 DNA sequence: TGCGCCAGCAGCTTGGGGGAGTTACTGGCCGAGCAGTACTTC. It is translated as CASSLGELLAEQYF.

This chain links TRBV30 with TRBJ1-2; unclear D gene. The germline CDR1 and CDR2 sequences are GTSNPN and SVGIG (reference sequence). The CDR3 sequence is 11 residues long. V dropped 0 bases and J dropped 8 bases, with 7 bases sitting between them. CDR3 amino acids: CAWSVNVGYTF. The CDR3 DNA sequence: TGTGCCTGGAGTGTAAATGTGGGCTACACCTTC.

V is TRBV28 and J is TRBJ1-5; 10 nucleotides match TRBD1. Germline V CDR1 and CDR2: MDHEN, SYDVKM. V shed 6 bases and J 1 base; nucleotides not matched to a gene: 6. The CDR3 length is 16 residues. The CDR3 reads CASRPTGQGSNQPQHF. The CDR3 DNA reads TGTGCCAGCAGACCTACGGGACAGGGGAGCAATCAGCCCCAGCATTTT.